This is a list of T cell receptor beta chains from one sample in a study of blood T cell repertoires in COVID-19. Profiling relied on immunoSEQ multiplex PCR, and the TCRdb table lists in-frame clones only, not all of them. Of approximately 300,000 clones in the sample, 70% to 90% were seen once. The sample taken for sequencing was PBMCs or T cells enriched from blood (not recorded which). The receptors come from a woman in her 30s who had recovered from COVID-19. Each CDR3 is given with its conserved first and last residue. Fields, in order: V gene, J gene, CDR3 protein.

V gene: TRBV6-5
J gene: TRBJ1-6
CDR3 protein: CASSYSVRRPPLHF

V gene: TRBV7-3
J gene: TRBJ1-2
CDR3 protein: CASSNPQGESGYTF

V gene: TRBV5-8
J gene: TRBJ2-7
CDR3 protein: CASSLAVTYEQYF

V gene: TRBV6-2/TRBV6-3
J gene: TRBJ2-7
CDR3 protein: CASSLDRGVSYEQYF

V gene: TRBV6-4
J gene: TRBJ1-2
CDR3 protein: CASSASPRTRNGYTF

V gene: TRBV10-3
J gene: TRBJ1-2
CDR3 protein: CAISESGQAYYGYTF

V gene: TRBV7-8
J gene: TRBJ2-2
CDR3 protein: CASSLDPRNTGELFF

V gene: TRBV5-1
J gene: TRBJ1-1
CDR3 protein: CASSSGGGRTEAFF

V gene: TRBV3-1/TRBV3-2
J gene: TRBJ1-2
CDR3 protein: CASSRAGGGYTF

V gene: TRBV19
J gene: TRBJ2-5
CDR3 protein: CASSIGLAGRQETQYF

V gene: TRBV7-9
J gene: TRBJ2-7
CDR3 protein: CASSYRTDSYEQYF

V gene: TRBV7-9
J gene: TRBJ2-4
CDR3 protein: CASSLPLREAKNIQYF

V gene: TRBV3-1/TRBV3-2
J gene: TRBJ1-2
CDR3 protein: CASSFTRQGIGYTF

V gene: TRBV7-2
J gene: TRBJ1-6
CDR3 protein: CASSLRVDSPLHF

V gene: TRBV7-9
J gene: TRBJ2-2
CDR3 protein: CASSFLRGGANTGELFF

V gene: TRBV5-6
J gene: TRBJ1-1
CDR3 protein: CASSSPGQGAATFF

V gene: TRBV27
J gene: TRBJ2-7
CDR3 protein: CASSLTIGGYEQYF

V gene: TRBV3-1/TRBV3-2
J gene: TRBJ2-7
CDR3 protein: CASSQPGTRGSYEQYF

V gene: TRBV29-1
J gene: TRBJ1-1
CDR3 protein: CSVGRGGGAKNTEAFF

V gene: TRBV7-8
J gene: TRBJ2-7
CDR3 protein: CASSLGSGGSYEQYF

V gene: TRBV6-6
J gene: TRBJ1-5
CDR3 protein: CASSARGQPQHF

V gene: TRBV5-1
J gene: TRBJ2-2
CDR3 protein: CASSFGVVGELFF

V gene: TRBV6-1
J gene: TRBJ1-1
CDR3 protein: CASSETGLPGKGNTEAFF

V gene: TRBV2
J gene: TRBJ1-5
CDR3 protein: CASNRQGDQPQHF

V gene: TRBV7-2
J gene: TRBJ2-2
CDR3 protein: CASSLESQRNTGELFF

V gene: TRBV6-5
J gene: TRBJ1-1
CDR3 protein: CASSPTGVNTEAFF

V gene: TRBV4-1
J gene: TRBJ2-3
CDR3 protein: CASSPLAGGGTDTQYF

V gene: TRBV4-1
J gene: TRBJ2-3
CDR3 protein: CASSQGTQGLGGPDTQYF

V gene: TRBV7-6
J gene: TRBJ1-2
CDR3 protein: CASSHGQGAGYTF

V gene: TRBV9
J gene: TRBJ1-4
CDR3 protein: CASSVGPAGQSNEKLFF

V gene: TRBV7-2
J gene: TRBJ1-2
CDR3 protein: CASSLRSDRLDGYTF

V gene: TRBV7-2
J gene: TRBJ2-1
CDR3 protein: CASSLSGNSYNEQFF

V gene: TRBV5-1
J gene: TRBJ2-2
CDR3 protein: CASSVLSPGTGELFF

V gene: TRBV15
J gene: TRBJ1-1
CDR3 protein: CATSPRGGGTEAFF

V gene: TRBV6-1
J gene: TRBJ1-5
CDR3 protein: CASSELNVQYSNQPQHF

V gene: TRBV6-5
J gene: TRBJ1-2
CDR3 protein: CASSREGGSGYTF

V gene: TRBV7-9
J gene: TRBJ1-4
CDR3 protein: CASSLTGTGGEKLFF

V gene: TRBV7-3
J gene: TRBJ2-1
CDR3 protein: CASSLRVMGQGPGEQFF

V gene: TRBV4-1
J gene: TRBJ1-3
CDR3 protein: CASSQNGNAIYF

V gene: TRBV6-5
J gene: TRBJ1-2
CDR3 protein: CASSSGGTDNYGYTF

V gene: TRBV19
J gene: TRBJ2-2
CDR3 protein: CASTLGRTGIGAGELFF

V gene: TRBV7-8
J gene: TRBJ2-1
CDR3 protein: CASSVLAGLPQSSYNEQFF

V gene: TRBV19
J gene: TRBJ1-2
CDR3 protein: CASSTGGTGAGYTF

V gene: TRBV15
J gene: TRBJ2-5
CDR3 protein: CATSRDLGGQETQYF

V gene: TRBV7-9
J gene: TRBJ1-1
CDR3 protein: CASSLGGSFTEAFF

V gene: TRBV7-3
J gene: TRBJ2-2
CDR3 protein: CASSLVANTGELFF

V gene: TRBV28
J gene: TRBJ2-4
CDR3 protein: CASSLAAGQIKNIQYF

V gene: TRBV28
J gene: TRBJ1-2
CDR3 protein: CAIQQGAANYGYTF

V gene: TRBV5-1
J gene: TRBJ1-6
CDR3 protein: CASSGTGTLNSPLHF

V gene: TRBV11-2
J gene: TRBJ2-7
CDR3 protein: CASSQGIEQYF

V gene: TRBV30
J gene: TRBJ1-3
CDR3 protein: CAWSPGTSDTIYF

V gene: TRBV28
J gene: TRBJ2-5
CDR3 protein: CASNPTGTSIGYF

V gene: TRBV4-3
J gene: TRBJ1-1
CDR3 protein: CASSRGRTGIFTEAFF

V gene: TRBV7-9
J gene: TRBJ2-3
CDR3 protein: CASSLRLAGLSTDTQYF

V gene: TRBV19
J gene: TRBJ2-5
CDR3 protein: CASSPGLAGGQETQYF

V gene: TRBV7-9
J gene: TRBJ1-1
CDR3 protein: CASSQGWEAFF

V gene: TRBV10-1
J gene: TRBJ2-2
CDR3 protein: CASSVDRQGGRENTGELFF